The source of this T cell receptor (beta chain) is a study of vaccination and CD4 T cells after COVID-19. Looking at the study overall: Overlapping spike pools from SARS-CoV-2 and HCoV-NL63, HCoV-OC43 and HCoV-229E served as culture stimuli.

For this clonotype: The antigen remains unidentified.

The Oncomine TCR Beta short-read assay sequenced DNA from cultured CD4+ T cells. TCRdb fed the PCR reads into MiXCR, producing one record per CDR3 protein. There are 9,900 or so distinct CDR3 sequences in the sample; 30% occur only once, and about 9.8% lies in the top ten. This CDR3 contains 12 residues. Germline V gene sequence: CDR1 KGHSH, CDR2 LQKENI. Trimming removed 2 bases from V and 3 bases from J, with 3 bases in between. This sample's treatment: approximately nine-day PBMC culture with coronavirus spike peptide pools or control peptides (ViraFEST assay). The source material was CD4+ T cells from blood, cultured in vitro, sampled after SARS-CoV-2 vaccination. The sequence derives from a human donor who had recovered from COVID-19. The chain uses TRBV18 and TRBJ2-3, with unresolved D. The CDR3 DNA is TGTGCCAGCTCACCAATGACAGATACGCAGTATTTT. Protein sequence: CASSPMTDTQYF.